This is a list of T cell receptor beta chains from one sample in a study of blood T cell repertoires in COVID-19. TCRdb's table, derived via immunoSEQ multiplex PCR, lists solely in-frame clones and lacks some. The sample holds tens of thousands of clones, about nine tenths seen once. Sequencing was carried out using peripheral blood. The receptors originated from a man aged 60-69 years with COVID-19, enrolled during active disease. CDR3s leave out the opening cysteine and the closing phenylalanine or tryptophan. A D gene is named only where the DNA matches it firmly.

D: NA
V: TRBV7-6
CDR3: ASSLGSTATNEKLF

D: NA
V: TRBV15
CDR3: ATSRATEGNQPQH

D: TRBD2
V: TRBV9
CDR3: ASSVAPGGYNEQF

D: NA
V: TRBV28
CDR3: ASGGGGPGNTIY

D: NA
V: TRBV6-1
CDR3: ASSEALKGNQPQH

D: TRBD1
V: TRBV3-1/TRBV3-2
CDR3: ASSQEPGQGEQY

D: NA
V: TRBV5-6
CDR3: ASSHGTSQETQY

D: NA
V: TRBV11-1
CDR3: ASSLGQGIVNEQF

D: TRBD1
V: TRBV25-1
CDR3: ASRPGGDYGYT

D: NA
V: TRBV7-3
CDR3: ASSSNPGVREQY

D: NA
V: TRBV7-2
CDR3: ASSLARGSENIQY

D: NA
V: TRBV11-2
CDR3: ASSVTQGAEAF

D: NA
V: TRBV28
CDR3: ASIRTASYNEQF

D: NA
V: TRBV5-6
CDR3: ASSLGAGRYETQY

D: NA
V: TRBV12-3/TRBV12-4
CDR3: ASSPTDYGYT

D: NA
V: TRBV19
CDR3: ASSKGWEGNQPQH

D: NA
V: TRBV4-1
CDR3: ASSQPNDGYT

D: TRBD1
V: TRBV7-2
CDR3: ASSLAGQGAGNTIY

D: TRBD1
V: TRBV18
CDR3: ASSPRTGNSNTEAF

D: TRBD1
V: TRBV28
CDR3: ATKMDRGNTIY

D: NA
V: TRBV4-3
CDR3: ASSQDLEGEKGGSF

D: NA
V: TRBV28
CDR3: ASSLGTGRLGSPLH

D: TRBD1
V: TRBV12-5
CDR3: ASGFQGVDTQY

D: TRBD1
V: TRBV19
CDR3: ASSMDRGLTEAF

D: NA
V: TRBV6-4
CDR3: ASSDSGGSTEAF

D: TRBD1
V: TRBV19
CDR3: ASSIGTGLKSDEQF

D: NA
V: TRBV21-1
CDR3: ASSKSIAGAPRRETQY

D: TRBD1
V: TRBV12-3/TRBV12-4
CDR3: ASSRTGRTKAF

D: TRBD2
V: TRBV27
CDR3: ASRPSPGLAYEQY

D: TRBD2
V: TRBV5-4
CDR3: ASSEISGRAQY

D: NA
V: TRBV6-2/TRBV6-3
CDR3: ASSHPRDNTDTQY

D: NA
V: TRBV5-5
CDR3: ASSPTGSSNYGYT

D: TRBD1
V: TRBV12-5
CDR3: ASGRQGREQPQH

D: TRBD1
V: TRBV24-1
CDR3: ATSGRTGGFSNEQF

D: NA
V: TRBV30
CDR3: AWRAARSTYEQY

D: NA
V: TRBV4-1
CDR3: ASSQVPGVGNQPQH

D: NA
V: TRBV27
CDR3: ASSIQGSTQY

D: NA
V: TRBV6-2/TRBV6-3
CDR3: ASSYSRAYEQY